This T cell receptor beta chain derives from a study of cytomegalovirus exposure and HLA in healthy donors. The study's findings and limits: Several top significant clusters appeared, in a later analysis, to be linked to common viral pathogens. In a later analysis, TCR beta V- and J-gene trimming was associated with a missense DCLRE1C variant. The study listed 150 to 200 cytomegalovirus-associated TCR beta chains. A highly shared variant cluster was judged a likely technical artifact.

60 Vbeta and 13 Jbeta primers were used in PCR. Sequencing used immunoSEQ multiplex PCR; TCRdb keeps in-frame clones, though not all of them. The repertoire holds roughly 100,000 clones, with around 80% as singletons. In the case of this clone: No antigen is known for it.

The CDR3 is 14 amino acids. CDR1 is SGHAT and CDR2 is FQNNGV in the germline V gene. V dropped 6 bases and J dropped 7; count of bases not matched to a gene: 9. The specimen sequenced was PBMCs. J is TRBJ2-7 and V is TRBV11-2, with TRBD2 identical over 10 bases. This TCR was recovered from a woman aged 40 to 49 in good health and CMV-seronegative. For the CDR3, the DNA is TGTGCCAGCAGACAAAGCGGGAGGGCCGGGGAGCAGTACTTC. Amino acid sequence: CASRQSGRAGEQYF.